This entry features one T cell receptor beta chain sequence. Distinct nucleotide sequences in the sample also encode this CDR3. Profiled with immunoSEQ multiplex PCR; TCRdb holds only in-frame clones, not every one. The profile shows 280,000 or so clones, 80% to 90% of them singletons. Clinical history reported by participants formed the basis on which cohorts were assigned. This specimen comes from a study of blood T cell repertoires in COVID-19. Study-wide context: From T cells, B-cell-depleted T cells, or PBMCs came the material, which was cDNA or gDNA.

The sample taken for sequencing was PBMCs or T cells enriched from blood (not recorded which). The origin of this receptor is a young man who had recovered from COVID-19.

The CDR3 bases are TGTGCCAGCAGTGGGGCAGGGAGCAATCAGCCCCAGCATTTT. Amino acids: CASSGAGSNQPQHF. The chain combines TRBV2 with TRBJ1-5; D possibly corresponds to TRBD1 (5 bases). The CDR3 contains 14 residues. CDR1 and CDR2 (germline): SNHLY, FYNNEI. Trimming pared 4 bases from V and 1 base from J, leaving 8 bases between.